Following are 28 T cell receptor beta chains from one sample sequenced in a study of blood T cell repertoires in COVID-19. The table came from immunoSEQ multiplex PCR; TCRdb's copy has only in-frame clones and leaves some out. This sample has about 220,000 clones, with approximately 86% found just once. The sample consisted of peripheral blood. The source is a woman in her 30s who had recovered from COVID-19.

The chain links TRBV9 to TRBJ2-2; D is possibly TRBD1 (5 bases). Germline CDR1 and CDR2: SGDLS and YYNGEE. The CDR3 totals 15 residues. Trimming pared 4 bases from V and 1 base from J, leaving 11 bases between. The CDR3 loop is CASSSRVGNTGELFF. The CDR3 nucleotides are TGTGCCAGCAGCTCCAGGGTGGGGAACACCGGGGAGCTGTTTTTT.

This rearrangement joins TRBV3-1 (or the pseudogene TRBV3-2) to TRBJ2-1; D is possibly TRBD2 (5 bases). Germline CDR1 is LGHDT and CDR2 is YNNKEL (reference sequence). With 2 bases removed from V and 2 bases from J, the gap between germline ends came to 19 bases. This CDR3 comprises 18 residues. CDR3 coding DNA: TGTGCCAGCAGCCAACCCCTGAAGGAGGTATACACCTACAATGAGCAGTTCTTC. This sequence encodes CASSQPLKEVYTYNEQFF.

The CDR3, as DNA: TGTGCCAGCAGCAGACAGGCTAGCACAGATACGCAGTATTTT. Protein sequence: CASSRQASTDTQYF. This chain connects TRBV5-5 to TRBJ2-3, with D perhaps TRBD1 (6 bases). The CDR3 covers 14 residues. Trimming pared 4 bases from V and 0 bases from J, leaving 9 bases between. In germline, CDR1 is SGHKS, CDR2 YYEKEE (reference sequence).

V usage is TRBV7-9 and J usage is TRBJ1-4; 9 nucleotides match TRBD1. This CDR3 has 17 residues. The V gene's germline CDR1 is SEHNR and CDR2 FQNEAQ (reference sequence). V dropped 5 bases and J dropped 6; count of bases not matched to a gene: 13. CDR3: CASSARMTGGRDEKLFF. CDR3 in DNA: TGTGCCAGCAGCGCACGAATGACAGGGGGACGGGATGAAAAACTGTTTTTT.

This clone was found once. V is TRBV11-1 and J is TRBJ2-2; 8 bases agree with TRBD1. Trimming took 5 bases from V and 7 from J; bases not matched to a gene: 9. The CDR3 is 15 amino acids. Per germline, CDR1 SGHAT and CDR2 FQDESV (reference sequence). The chain's CDR3 is CASSPGTGGVGELFF. CDR3 sequence (DNA): TGTGCCAGCAGCCCAGGGACAGGAGGGGTCGGGGAGCTGTTTTTT.

The chain uses TRBV4-2 and TRBJ1-1; TRBD1 agrees at 11 bases. CDR1 is LGHNA, CDR2 YNFKEQ, per germline. The V and J ends lost 1 base and 0 bases, in that order; junction bases with no gene match: 4. This CDR3 region has 17 residues. The CDR3 loop is CASSQVGTGGVNTEAFF. In nucleotides, the CDR3 is TGTGCCAGCAGCCAAGTTGGGACAGGGGGGGTGAACACTGAAGCTTTCTTT.

The V gene is TRBV7-9, the J gene TRBJ2-3; 7 bases agree with TRBD2. The CDR3 consists of 14 residues. The V segment lost 4 bases and the J segment 4 bases; nucleotides outside the gene matches: 5. The germline CDR1 and CDR2 sequences are SEHNR and FQNEAQ (reference sequence). The CDR3 reads CASSSGLRPDTQYF. CDR3 coding DNA: TGTGCCAGCAGCTCGGGACTAAGGCCAGATACGCAGTATTTT.

The chain is built from TRBV6-1 and TRBJ1-5; 8 bases are shared with TRBD1. V lost 4 bases to trimming and J lost 0 bases; unmatched junction nucleotides: 8. Per the germline V gene, CDR1 is MNHNS and CDR2 is SASEGT. The CDR3 extends over 17 amino acids. CDR3 protein: CASSGEDRVPSNQPQHF. CDR3 DNA sequence: TGTGCCAGCAGTGGAGAGGACAGGGTGCCTAGCAATCAGCCCCAGCATTTT.

V gene TRBV2 combines with J gene TRBJ2-7, with TRBD2 identical over 12 bases. The CDR3 is 14 amino acids. CDR1 is SNHLY, CDR2 FYNNEI, per germline. Trimming took 4 bases from V and 5 from J; bases not matched to a gene: 3. The CDR3 coding sequence is TGTGCCAGCAGTGGACTAGCGGGGGAGGACGAGCAGTACTTC. Its protein product is CASSGLAGEDEQYF.

The V call is TRBV5-1, the J call TRBJ2-3; the D gene is possibly TRBD1 (5 bases). The length of the CDR3 is 16 residues. Germline-derived CDR1 and CDR2 are SGHRS and YFSETQ. Trimming pared 1 base from V and 0 bases from J, leaving 12 bases between. The CDR3 DNA follows: TGCGCCAGCAGCTTGAGGCAGGGTAGTAGCACAGATACGCAGTATTTT. It yields the protein CASSLRQGSSTDTQYF.

V is TRBV7-2 and J is TRBJ2-7, with D possibly TRBD2 on 6 matching bases. Trimming cost V 3 bases and J 6 bases, with 12 bases left between them. This CDR3 region has 13 residues. CDR1 SGHTA and CDR2 FQGNSA come from the germline V gene. This CDR3 reads CASSLPRRGEQYF. In DNA, the CDR3 is TGTGCCAGCAGCTTGCCGCGGAGGGGCGAGCAGTACTTC.

The rearrangement joins TRBV3-1 (or the pseudogene TRBV3-2) to TRBJ2-7; D uncertain. V gave up 4 bases and J gave up 2 bases, with 18 bases separating them. The CDR3 sequence is 16 residues long. Germline lookup yields CDR1 LGHDT and CDR2 YNNKEL (reference sequence). In DNA, the CDR3 is TGTGCCAGCAGCCTAGCAAGGAGCTCAAAAACCTACGAGCAGTACTTC. It encodes CASSLARSSKTYEQYF.

V gene TRBV29-1 combines with J gene TRBJ2-3; TRBD1 agrees at 7 bases. The CDR3 has 13 amino acids. Germline-derived CDR1 and CDR2 are SQVTM and ANQGSEA. Trimming took 3 bases from V and 6 from J; bases not matched to a gene: 6. CDR3 nucleotides: TGCAGCGTTGAGAAGACAGGGCCCGATACGCAGTATTTT. Amino acids: CSVEKTGPDTQYF.

J is TRBJ2-5 and V is TRBV4-1; TRBD2 matches 10 bases. V lost 3 bases to trimming and J lost 5 bases; unmatched junction nucleotides: 9. The CDR3 loop spans 16 amino acids. CDR1 and CDR2 from the germline V gene are MGHRA and YSYEKL. CDR3 sequence (DNA): TGCGCCAGCAGCCAGGGGAGGAGCGGGGGGGTTGAGACCCAGTACTTC. It codes for CASSQGRSGGVETQYF.

The genes are TRBV7-8 and TRBJ1-1; 7 positions match TRBD1. This CDR3 region has 15 residues. Per the germline V gene, CDR1 is SGHVS and CDR2 is FQNEAQ. V dropped 8 bases and J dropped 0; count of bases not matched to a gene: 9. The CDR3 loop is CASVEDRPMNTEAFF. CDR3 DNA sequence: TGTGCCAGCGTAGAGGACAGGCCCATGAACACTGAAGCTTTCTTT.

The chain uses TRBV5-1 and TRBJ2-1; D perhaps matches TRBD1 (5 bases). V was cut by 0 bases and J by 14 bases, with 12 bases left in between. CDR3 length equals 12 residues. In germline, CDR1 is SGHRS, CDR2 YFSETQ. In nucleotides, the CDR3 is TGCGCCAGCAGCTTGGAATCAGGGCGTGAGTTCTTC. It codes for CASSLESGREFF.

V is TRBV6-6 and J is TRBJ2-7; 9 bases map to TRBD1. Germline values: CDR1 MNHNY, CDR2 SVGAGI (reference sequence). This CDR3 has 13 residues. The V and J ends lost 6 bases and 5 bases, in that order; junction bases with no gene match: 5. The CDR3 nucleotides are TGTGCCAGCAGGCAGACAGGGGGGAACGAGCAGTACTTC. Encoded protein: CASRQTGGNEQYF.

This chain joins TRBV11-2 and TRBJ1-2; D unclear. The V and J ends lost 5 bases and 1 base respectively, with 14 bases between them. CDR3 length equals 15 residues. The germline V gene encodes CDR1 SGHAT and CDR2 FQNNGV. This CDR3 reads CASSTLGSLNYGYTF. CDR3 nucleotides: TGTGCCAGCAGCACCCTCGGGTCACTTAACTATGGCTACACCTTC.

The rearrangement uses TRBV19 and TRBJ2-1; TRBD1 aligns across 9 bases. The CDR3 has 17 amino acids. With 3 bases clipped from V and 9 bases from J, the junction kept 15 bases outside the gene matches. Germline V CDR1 and CDR2: LNHDA, SQIVND (reference sequence). This CDR3 is CASSMGHRTGVRGEQFF. The CDR3 DNA follows: TGTGCCAGTAGTATGGGTCATAGGACAGGGGTTAGGGGTGAGCAGTTCTTC.

This clone was seen just once. The gene calls are TRBV6-5 and TRBJ2-5; a weak D match, TRBD2 (5 bases). Trimming stripped 8 bases from V and 5 bases from J, with 12 bases between. Germline V CDR1 and CDR2: MNHEY, SVGAGI. CDR3 length equals 12 residues. CDR3 DNA sequence: TGTGCCAGCTCCCGGGGTTGGGAGACCCAGTACTTC. Its protein is CASSRGWETQYF.

CDR3 DNA: TGTGCCAGCAGCCGGACAGGGGTGGACTATGGCTACACCTTC. Protein product: CASSRTGVDYGYTF. The chain employs TRBV7-9 and TRBJ1-2, with 9 nucleotides matching TRBD1. The CDR3 runs to 14 residues. Germline CDR1 SEHNR, CDR2 FQNEAQ (reference sequence). J gave up 3 bases and V 5 bases, and 4 bases lay outside the gene matches.

This clone turned up a few times. The genes are TRBV4-1 and TRBJ1-3; D ambiguous. Germline CDR1 reads MGHRA; CDR2 reads YSYEKL. V was shortened by 2 bases and J by 0 bases, with 14 bases between the two germline ends. The CDR3 has 17 residues. The CDR3 coding sequence is TGCGCCAGCAGCCAATTTACAGACGGCTACTCTGGAAACACCATATATTTT. Its translation: CASSQFTDGYSGNTIYF.

This chain joins TRBV3-1 (or the pseudogene TRBV3-2) and TRBJ1-2; a possible D gene is TRBD1 (6 bases). Germline values: CDR1 LGHDT, CDR2 YNNKEL (reference sequence). V gave up 6 bases and J gave up 4 bases, with 12 bases separating them. There are 13 residues in the CDR3. DNA for the CDR3: TGTGCCAGCAGGCAGGGGCAGGGCTATGGCTACACCTTC. Translation gives CASRQGQGYGYTF.

The rearrangement links TRBV9 to TRBJ2-7; D may be TRBD2 (5 bases). Germline-derived CDR1 and CDR2 are SGDLS and YYNGEE. Trimming took off 0 bases at V and 2 bases at J, with 12 bases between the two ends. The CDR3 spans 15 residues. CDR3: CASSVEEGPTYEQYF. The CDR3 DNA follows: TGTGCCAGCAGCGTAGAAGAGGGTCCAACCTACGAGCAGTACTTC. The variable domain in full, with the rest retrieved from reference TRBV9 and TRBJ2-7, is DSGVTQTPKHLITATGQRVTLRCSPRSGDLSVYWYQQSLDQGLQFLIQYYNGEERAKGNILERFSAQQFPDLHSELNLSSLELGDSALYFCASSVEEGPTYEQYFGPGTRLTVT.

V usage is TRBV7-9 and J usage is TRBJ2-2; 7 bases fit TRBD1. The ends lost 5 bases at V and 4 bases at J; junction bases unmatched: 7. CDR1 is SEHNR and CDR2 is FQNEAQ in the germline V gene (reference sequence). CDR3 length: 15 residues. The CDR3 loop is CASSVRDRATGELFF. The CDR3 DNA reads as TGTGCCAGCAGCGTCCGGGACAGAGCCACCGGGGAGCTGTTTTTT.

This chain connects TRBV19 to TRBJ2-3; possibly TRBD1 for D (5 bases). The V and J ends lost 3 bases and 4 bases respectively, with 8 bases between them. The CDR3 length is 13 residues. The germline V gene encodes CDR1 LNHDA and CDR2 SQIVND (reference sequence). CDR3 in amino acids: CASSIDRPDTQYF. CDR3 sequence (DNA): TGTGCCAGTAGTATTGACAGACCAGATACGCAGTATTTT.

The chain is built from TRBV6-4 and TRBJ2-2; D gene ambiguous. From germline, CDR1 is MRHNA and CDR2 SNTAGT. CDR3 length equals 14 residues. V lost 3 bases, J lost 3 bases, and 8 bases lay in between. DNA of the CDR3: TGTGCCAGCAGTGAGAATTCAGACACCGGGGAGCTGTTTTTT. It specifies CASSENSDTGELFF.

This chain joins TRBV19 and TRBJ1-5; 10 bases fit TRBD1. V was pared by 7 bases and J by 4 bases, with 7 bases of the junction left unmatched. Germline V gene lookup returns CDR1 LNHDA and CDR2 SQIVND (reference sequence). This CDR3 has 15 residues. The CDR3 nucleotides read TGTGCCAGTACCCTTAGACAGGGGGCTAATCAGCCCCAGCATTTT. Translation: CASTLRQGANQPQHF.